This TCR beta chain stems from a study of OX40 agonist ivuxolimab in advanced cancers. The study's findings and limits: CD8+ T cells (on average) carried more expanded clones than CD4+ T cells.

A few counts support this clone. Its matching antigen is unknown. Sequencing was performed with immunoSEQ multiplex PCR; in TCRdb, only in-frame clones are kept and a portion is missing. The sample records about 81,000 clones, around 89% being singletons. In germline, CDR1 is SGHVS, CDR2 FQNEAQ. Trimming took off 1 base at V and 0 bases at J, with 3 bases between the two ends. The length of the CDR3 is 13 residues. The material was CD4+ or CD8+ T cells sorted from blood, obtained in a trial of the OX40 agonist ivuxolimab. The TCR was taken from an adult with an advanced solid tumor such as melanoma, head and neck, liver or kidney cancer. V usage is TRBV7-8 and J usage is TRBJ1-2; D remains unclear. The CDR3 protein is CASSLGTNYGYTF. CDR3 DNA: TGTGCCAGCAGCTTAGGAACTAACTATGGCTACACCTTC.